This TCR beta chain was sequenced for a study of graft-versus-host responses after intestinal transplantation. On the study more broadly: Multivisceral, liver-intestinal, or isolated intestinal grafts were transplanted into recipients. Recipients were all induced with anti-thymocyte globulin, then given tacrolimus and steroids for 3 to 4 years. Whole-study results and caveats: Early post-transplant HvG declines showed an association with peak circulating GvH clone levels.

V dropped 3 bases and J dropped 7 bases, with 18 bases sitting between them. The CDR3 contains 16 residues. Germline V lookup: CDR1 SEHNR, CDR2 FQNEAQ (reference sequence). The data were produced by immunoSEQ multiplex PCR, yet TCRdb's version contains in-frame clones alone and is incomplete. The sample includes about 120,000 clones, 90% of them seen just once. Turning to this clone: What it binds is not known.

Sequencing used unstimulated CD4+ T cells sorted from spleen or lymph node cells, obtained before intestinal transplant. This clonotype was obtained from a human donor who received an intestinal transplant. The rearrangement uses TRBV7-9 and TRBJ1-4; D unclear. For the CDR3, the DNA is TGTGCCAGCAGCTTGAGGCAGCCGAGCGATAGTGAAAAACTGTTTTTT. It codes for CASSLRQPSDSEKLFF.